These T cell receptor beta chains were read from a single sample in a study of T-cell reconstitution after alpha-beta-depleted transplantation in children. TCRdb redid the calling of the PCR reads with MiXCR, one entry per CDR3 protein. The table records approximately 270,000 distinct CDR3 sequences, 24% of them present only once. The sample was PBMCs, mostly from graft donor cells, taken 360 days after TCRalphabeta/CD19-depleted stem cell transplant. Receptors were obtained from a female patient under 10 years old who had a stem cell transplant for congenital amegakaryocytic thrombocytopenia, so the T cells may come from the graft donor. Both conserved end residues are part of each CDR3. D genes are given only for firm matches. The listing skips clone size in some rows; elsewhere it reads once, few, many or a size class.

size	D	V	J	CDR3	DNA
many	NA	TRBV5-1	TRBJ2-3	CASSLVLADTQYF	TGCGCCAGCAGCTTGGTGCTAGCAGATACGCAGTATTTT
NA	TRBD2	TRBV6-2/TRBV6-3	TRBJ2-1	CASSGGLAGYNEQFF	TGTGCCAGCAGTGGGGGGCTAGCGGGGTACAATGAGCAGTTCTTC
NA	TRBD2	TRBV6-2/TRBV6-3	TRBJ2-3	CASSYPGRLATTQYF	TGTGCCAGCAGTTACCCCGGAAGACTAGCGACCACGCAGTATTTT
NA	TRBD1	TRBV5-1	TRBJ1-6	CASSLGRTGASPLHF	TGCGCCAGCAGCTTGGGGCGGACAGGGGCTTCACCCCTCCACTTT
few	NA	TRBV6-5	TRBJ1-4	CASSYSRKKGEKLFF	TGTGCCAGCAGTTACTCGAGGAAAAAAGGAGAAAAACTGTTTTTT
few	NA	TRBV6-6	TRBJ1-5	CASSYVRGQPQHF	TGTGCCAGCAGTTACGTCAGGGGACAGCCCCAGCATTTT
NA	NA	TRBV3-1	TRBJ1-2	CASSPSSSNYGYTF	TGTGCCAGCAGCCCTAGCTCCAGTAACTATGGCTACACCTTC
NA	TRBD2	TRBV7-9	TRBJ2-1	CASRKSSGRNEQFF	TGTGCCAGCAGGAAATCTAGCGGGAGAAATGAGCAGTTCTTC
NA	TRBD1	TRBV4-1	TRBJ2-3	CASSQGAGTVTDTQYF	TGCGCCAGCAGCCAAGGCGCCGGGACAGTCACAGATACGCAGTATTTT
many	NA	TRBV27	TRBJ2-1	CASSLQGSYNEQFF	TGTGCCAGCAGTTTACAGGGATCCTACAATGAGCAGTTCTTC
NA	TRBD2	TRBV6-2/TRBV6-3	TRBJ2-1	CASSYSKVAGVSYNEQFF	TGTGCCAGCAGTTACTCGAAGGTAGCGGGAGTGTCCTACAATGAGCAGTTCTTC
few	NA	TRBV5-1	TRBJ2-1	CASSSHRTGNNEQFF	TGCGCCAGCAGCTCGCATAGGACTGGCAACAATGAGCAGTTCTTC
few	TRBD2	TRBV25-1	TRBJ2-5	CASSELLAGVETQYF	TGTGCCAGCAGTGAGCTACTAGCGGGGGTTGAGACCCAGTACTTC
few	TRBD2	TRBV5-1	TRBJ2-1	CASSTPGGLRSYNEQFF	TGCGCCAGCAGCACCCCGGGGGGACTTCGGTCCTACAATGAGCAGTTCTTC
NA	NA	TRBV4-1	TRBJ1-1	CASSPLGRNSEAFF	TGCGCCAGCAGCCCTCTGGGGAGGAACAGTGAAGCTTTCTTT
few	TRBD2	TRBV6-1	TRBJ2-1	CASSTGTSANEQFF	TGTGCCAGCAGTACCGGGACTAGTGCTAATGAGCAGTTCTTC
NA	TRBD1	TRBV27	TRBJ1-2	CASSSADRTNYGYTF	TGTGCCAGCAGTTCAGCGGACAGGACGAACTATGGCTACACCTTC
many	TRBD2	TRBV10-3	TRBJ2-3	CATLAGGTDTQYF	TGTGCCACCCTAGCGGGGGGCACAGATACGCAGTATTTT
few	NA	TRBV29-1	TRBJ1-4	CSVEQAANEKLFF	TGCAGCGTTGAACAGGCGGCTAATGAAAAACTGTTTTTT
once	NA	TRBV3-1	TRBJ2-5	CASSPPPLERETQYF	TGTGCCAGCAGCCCCCCTCCCCTAGAGCGTGAGACCCAGTACTTC